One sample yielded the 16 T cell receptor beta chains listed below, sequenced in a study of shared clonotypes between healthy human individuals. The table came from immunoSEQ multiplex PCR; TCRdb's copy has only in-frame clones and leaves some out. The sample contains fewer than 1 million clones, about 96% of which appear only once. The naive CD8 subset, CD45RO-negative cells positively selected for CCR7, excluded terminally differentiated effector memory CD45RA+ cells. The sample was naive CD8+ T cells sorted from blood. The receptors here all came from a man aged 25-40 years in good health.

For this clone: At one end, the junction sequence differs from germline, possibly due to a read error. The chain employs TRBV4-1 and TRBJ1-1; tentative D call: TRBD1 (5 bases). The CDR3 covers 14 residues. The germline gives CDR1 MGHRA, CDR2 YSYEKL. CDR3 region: CATSKRLGDTEAFF. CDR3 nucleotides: TGCGCCACCAGCAAGAGGCTAGGGGACACTGAAGCTTTCTTT.

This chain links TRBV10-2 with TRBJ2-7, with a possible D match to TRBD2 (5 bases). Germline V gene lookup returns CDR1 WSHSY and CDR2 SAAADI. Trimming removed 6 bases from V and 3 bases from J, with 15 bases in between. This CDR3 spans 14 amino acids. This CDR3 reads CASRFKFEGYEQYF. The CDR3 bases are TGCGCCAGCAGGTTTAAGTTCGAGGGCTACGAGCAGTACTTC.

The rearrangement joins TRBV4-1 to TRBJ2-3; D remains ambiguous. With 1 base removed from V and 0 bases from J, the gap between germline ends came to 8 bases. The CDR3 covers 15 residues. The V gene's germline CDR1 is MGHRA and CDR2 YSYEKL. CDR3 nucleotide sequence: TGCGCCAGCAGCCAAGCCGTAGCTAGCACAGATACGCAGTATTTT. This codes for CASSQAVASTDTQYF.

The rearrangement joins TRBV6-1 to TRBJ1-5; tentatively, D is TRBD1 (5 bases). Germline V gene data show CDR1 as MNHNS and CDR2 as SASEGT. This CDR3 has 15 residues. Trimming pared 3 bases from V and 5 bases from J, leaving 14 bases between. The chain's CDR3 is CASSDRGGAYQPQHF. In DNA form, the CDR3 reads TGTGCCAGCAGTGACCGGGGAGGGGCATATCAGCCCCAGCATTTT.

The chain's CDR3 is CASSLVVYNEQFF. CDR3 DNA sequence: TGTGCCAGCAGCTTAGTAGTATACAATGAGCAGTTCTTC. V and J are TRBV11-2 and TRBJ2-1; no clear D. Trimming cost V 1 base and J 4 bases, with 5 bases left between them. In germline, CDR1 is SGHAT, CDR2 FQNNGV. This CDR3 contains 13 residues.

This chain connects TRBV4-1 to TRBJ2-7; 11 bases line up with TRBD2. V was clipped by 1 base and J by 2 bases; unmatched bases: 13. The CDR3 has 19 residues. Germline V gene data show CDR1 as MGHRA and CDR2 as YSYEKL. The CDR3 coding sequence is TGCGCCAGCAGCCAAGTCCAGGGGGTAGCGGGAGGGCGGACCTACGAGCAGTACTTC. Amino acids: CASSQVQGVAGGRTYEQYF.

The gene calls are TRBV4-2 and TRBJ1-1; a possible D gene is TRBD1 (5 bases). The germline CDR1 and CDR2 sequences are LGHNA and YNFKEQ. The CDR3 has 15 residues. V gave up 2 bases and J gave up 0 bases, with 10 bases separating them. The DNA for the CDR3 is TGTGCCAGCAGCCAAACGGGGGGAGTGAACACTGAAGCTTTCTTT. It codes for CASSQTGGVNTEAFF.

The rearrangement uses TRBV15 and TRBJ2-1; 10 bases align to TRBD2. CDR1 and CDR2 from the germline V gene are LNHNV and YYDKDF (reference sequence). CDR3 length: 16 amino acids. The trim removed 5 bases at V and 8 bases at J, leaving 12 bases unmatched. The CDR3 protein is CATSEASGRVSDEQFF. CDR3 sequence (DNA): TGTGCCACCAGCGAGGCTAGCGGGAGAGTGAGCGATGAGCAGTTCTTC.

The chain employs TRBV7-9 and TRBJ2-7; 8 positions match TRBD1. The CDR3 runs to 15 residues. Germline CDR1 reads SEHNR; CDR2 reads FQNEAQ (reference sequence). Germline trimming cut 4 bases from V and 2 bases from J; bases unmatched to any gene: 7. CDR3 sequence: CASSSTGTGAYEQYF. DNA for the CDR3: TGTGCCAGCAGCTCTACCGGGACAGGAGCCTACGAGCAGTACTTC. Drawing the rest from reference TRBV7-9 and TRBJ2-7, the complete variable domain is DTGVSQNPRHKITKRGQNVTFRCDPISEHNRLYWYRQTLGQGPEFLTYFQNEAQLEKSRLLSDRFSAERPKGSFSTLEIQRTEQGDSAMYLCASSSTGTGAYEQYFGPGTRLTVT.

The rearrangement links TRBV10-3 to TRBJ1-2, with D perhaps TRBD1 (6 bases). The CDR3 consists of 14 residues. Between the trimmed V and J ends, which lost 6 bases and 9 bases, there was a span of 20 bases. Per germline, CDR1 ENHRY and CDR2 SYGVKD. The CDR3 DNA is TGTGCCATCAGGAGTGAGACAGGTGATGGAAGCTACACCTTC. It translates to CAIRSETGDGSYTF.

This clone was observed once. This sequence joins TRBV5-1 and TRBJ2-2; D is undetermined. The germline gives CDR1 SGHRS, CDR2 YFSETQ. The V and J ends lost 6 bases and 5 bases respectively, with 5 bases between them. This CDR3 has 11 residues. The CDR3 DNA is TGCGCCAGCAAATGGACCGGGGAGCTGTTTTTT. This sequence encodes CASKWTGELFF.

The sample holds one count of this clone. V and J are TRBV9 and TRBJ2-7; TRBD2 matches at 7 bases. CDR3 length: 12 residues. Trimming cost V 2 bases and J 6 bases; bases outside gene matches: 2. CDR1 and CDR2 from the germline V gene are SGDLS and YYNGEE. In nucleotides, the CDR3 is TGTGCCAGCAGCGTCTGGGAGGGCGAGCAGTACTTC. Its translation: CASSVWEGEQYF.

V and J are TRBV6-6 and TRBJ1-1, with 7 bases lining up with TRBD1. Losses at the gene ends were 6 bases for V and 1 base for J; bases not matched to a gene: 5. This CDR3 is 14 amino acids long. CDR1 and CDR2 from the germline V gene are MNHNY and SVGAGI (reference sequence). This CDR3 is CASRNRGPNTEAFF. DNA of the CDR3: TGTGCCAGCAGAAACAGGGGCCCGAACACTGAAGCTTTCTTT.

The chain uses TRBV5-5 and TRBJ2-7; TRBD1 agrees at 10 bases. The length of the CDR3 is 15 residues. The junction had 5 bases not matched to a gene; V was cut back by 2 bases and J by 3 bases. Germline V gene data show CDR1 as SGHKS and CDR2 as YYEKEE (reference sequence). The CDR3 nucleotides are TGTGCCAGCAGCTTCGGGACAGGGGTCATCTACGAGCAGTACTTC. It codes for CASSFGTGVIYEQYF.

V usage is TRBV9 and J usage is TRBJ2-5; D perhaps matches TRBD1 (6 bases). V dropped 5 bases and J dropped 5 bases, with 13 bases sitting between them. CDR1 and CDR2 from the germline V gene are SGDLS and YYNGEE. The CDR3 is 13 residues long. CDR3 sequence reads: CASSSWTDETQYF. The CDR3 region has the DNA TGTGCCAGCAGTTCCTGGACAGACGAGACCCAGTACTTC.

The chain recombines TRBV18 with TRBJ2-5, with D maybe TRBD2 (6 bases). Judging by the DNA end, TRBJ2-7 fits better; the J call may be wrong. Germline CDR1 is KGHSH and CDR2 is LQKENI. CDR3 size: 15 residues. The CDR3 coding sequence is TGTGCCAGCTCCACGGGGGTAGCGGCCGCCTACGAGCAGTACTTC. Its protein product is CASSTGVAAAYEQYF.